Listed below are T cell receptor beta chains from one sample, sequenced in a study of blood T cell repertoires in COVID-19. Here immunoSEQ multiplex PCR was the method, and the copy in TCRdb shows in-frame clones only, minus some. The top ten clones hold approximately 1% of a sample with about 130,000 clones, around nine tenths of them seen once. Sequencing input: peripheral blood. These TCRs come from a woman older than 75 with acute or convalescent COVID-19. The CDR3 runs from the conserved cysteine through the conserved F or W. Each record gives: J gene, V gene, clone size, D gene, CDR3 protein, CDR3 DNA. A D gene is named only where the DNA matches it firmly. For some rows the clone size is stated as once, few or many, or as a class when expanded; others skip it.

TRBJ1-2 | TRBV19 | - | - | CASMGASYGYTF | TGTGCCAGTATGGGAGCCTCCTATGGCTACACCTTC
TRBJ2-3 | TRBV3-1/TRBV3-2 | - | - | CASSQLLMAALQYF | TGTGCCAGCAGCCAACTCTTAATGGCGGCCCTGCAGTATTTT
TRBJ1-3 | TRBV9 | - | TRBD1 | CASSVEGARGRGISGNTIYF | TGTGCCAGCAGCGTAGAAGGAGCTAGGGGCAGGGGGATCTCTGGAAACACCATATATTTT
TRBJ2-1 | TRBV5-1 | - | TRBD2 | CASSLVAGTTYNEQFF | TGCGCCAGCAGCTTGGTAGCCGGGACTACTTACAATGAGCAGTTCTTC
TRBJ2-7 | TRBV3-1/TRBV3-2 | - | - | CASSPTRTGGPYYEQYF | TGTGCCAGCAGCCCCACCAGGACAGGAGGGCCCTACTACGAGCAGTACTTC
TRBJ2-5 | TRBV11-2 | - | TRBD2 | CASNSGRSWETQYF | TGTGCCAGTAATAGCGGGAGATCATGGGAGACCCAGTACTTC
TRBJ2-6 | TRBV7-3 | - | TRBD2 | CASSQGLAGTGANVLTF | TGTGCCAGCAGCCAGGGACTAGCGGGGACCGGGGCCAACGTCCTGACTTTC
TRBJ2-1 | TRBV5-5 | - | TRBD2 | CASSLSTSGRSQFF | TGTGCCAGCAGCTTGTCGACTAGCGGGAGGTCACAGTTCTTC
TRBJ1-2 | TRBV5-4 | - | - | CASSLDGVAGYTF | TGTGCCAGCAGCTTGGACGGGGTCGCTGGCTACACCTTC
TRBJ2-7 | TRBV4-1 | - | - | CASSQVGYEQYF | TGCGCCAGCAGCCAAGTCGGGTACGAGCAGTACTTC
TRBJ1-1 | TRBV27 | - | TRBD1 | CATGRDRMNTEAFF | TGTGCCACCGGCCGGGACAGGATGAACACTGAAGCTTTCTTT
TRBJ2-7 | TRBV7-6 | few | TRBD1 | CASSLASGGKGYEQYF | TGTGCCAGCAGCTTAGCGTCAGGGGGCAAGGGCTACGAGCAGTACTTC
TRBJ1-2 | TRBV7-9 | - | - | CASSLLQGRGYTF | TGTGCCAGCAGCTTATTACAGGGAAGGGGCTACACCTTC
TRBJ2-7 | TRBV5-4 | once | - | CASSLPGHSYEQYF | TGTGCCAGCAGCTTGCCAGGGCACTCCTACGAGCAGTACTTC
TRBJ1-4 | TRBV21-1 | - | - | CASSRSRVLRDNEKLFF | TGTGCCAGCAGCAGATCCAGGGTTCTCAGAGATAATGAAAAACTGTTTTTT
TRBJ1-6 | TRBV7-9 | - | TRBD1 | CASSERQGNSPLHF | TGTGCCAGCAGCGAAAGACAGGGGAATTCACCCCTCCACTTT
TRBJ2-2 | TRBV4-2 | - | TRBD2 | CASSQDSAGGPSGELFF | TGTGCCAGCAGCCAAGATTCCGCGGGGGGGCCCTCCGGGGAGCTGTTTTTT
TRBJ2-7 | TRBV7-2 | - | TRBD2 | CASSPGLAGYEQYF | TGTGCCAGCAGCCCGGGACTAGCGGGCTACGAGCAGTACTTC
TRBJ2-1 | TRBV11-1 | - | - | CASSLVPGYNEQFF | TGTGCCAGCAGCTTAGTTCCCGGTTACAATGAGCAGTTCTTC
TRBJ1-3 | TRBV5-1 | - | TRBD1 | CASSRGPISGNTIYF | TGCGCCAGCAGCAGGGGGCCGATCTCTGGAAACACCATATATTTT
TRBJ2-3 | TRBV5-4 | - | TRBD2 | CASSSAGGPSTDTQYF | TGTGCCAGCAGCTCAGCGGGAGGGCCGAGCACAGATACGCAGTATTTT
TRBJ2-1 | TRBV4-1 | - | - | CASSQGLLGGAGNEQFF | TGCGCCAGCAGCCAAGGGCTGTTGGGGGGGGCAGGCAATGAGCAGTTCTTC
TRBJ1-1 | TRBV4-3 | - | - | CASSQQTGGNTEAFF | TGCGCCAGCAGCCAACAGACTGGAGGGAACACTGAAGCTTTCTTT
TRBJ1-3 | TRBV9 | - | - | CASSVGGQTSGNTIYF | TGTGCCAGCAGCGTGGGGGGGCAGACGTCTGGAAACACCATATATTTT
TRBJ2-7 | TRBV12-3/TRBV12-4 | - | TRBD1 | CASSSNRGEQYF | TGTGCCAGCAGTTCTAACAGGGGCGAGCAGTACTTC
TRBJ1-5 | TRBV28 | few | - | CASSLGGRSQPQHF | TGTGCCAGCAGTTTAGGGGGGAGAAGTCAGCCCCAGCATTTT
TRBJ1-4 | TRBV4-1 | - | - | CASSQDRGASDPSNEKLFF | TGCGCCAGCAGCCAAGATCGGGGGGCGTCAGACCCCTCTAATGAAAAACTGTTTTTT
TRBJ1-4 | TRBV4-2 | - | TRBD1 | CASSDRGLGEKLFF | TGTGCCAGCAGCGACAGGGGGCTGGGAGAAAAACTGTTTTTT
TRBJ2-2 | TRBV7-9 | - | TRBD2 | CASSPSPAGLGELFF | TGTGCCAGCAGCCCCTCCCCAGCGGGGCTCGGGGAGCTGTTTTTT
TRBJ2-7 | TRBV6-6 | - | - | CASSGHRERPTYEQYF | TGTGCCAGCAGTGGTCACCGGGAGAGACCAACCTACGAGCAGTACTTC
TRBJ2-5 | TRBV3-1/TRBV3-2 | - | - | CASSQEQGPETQYF | TGTGCCAGCAGCCAAGAACAGGGTCCAGAGACCCAGTACTTC
TRBJ2-1 | TRBV28 | once | TRBD1 | CASRVGTGNRNEQFF | TGTGCCAGCAGGGTAGGGACAGGGAATAGGAATGAGCAGTTCTTC
TRBJ1-1 | TRBV12-5 | - | - | CASGLEGGTEAFF | TGTGCTAGTGGTTTGGAAGGGGGCACTGAAGCTTTCTTT